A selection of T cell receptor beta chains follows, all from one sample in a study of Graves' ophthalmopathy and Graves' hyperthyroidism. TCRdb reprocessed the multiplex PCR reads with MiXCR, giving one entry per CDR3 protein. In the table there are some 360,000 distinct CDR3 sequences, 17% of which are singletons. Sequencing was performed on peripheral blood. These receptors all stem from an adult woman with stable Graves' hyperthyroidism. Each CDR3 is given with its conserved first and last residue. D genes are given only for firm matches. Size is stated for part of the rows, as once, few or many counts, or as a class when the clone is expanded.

CDR3 protein: CSVQTGDGYTF
CDR3 DNA: TGCAGCGTTCAGACAGGGGATGGCTACACCTTC
J gene: TRBJ1-2
V gene: TRBV29-1
D gene: TRBD1
clone size: many

CDR3 protein: CSARPGRGDEKLFF
CDR3 DNA: TGCAGTGCTAGGCCTGGCAGGGGGGATGAAAAACTGTTTTTT
J gene: TRBJ1-4
V gene: TRBV20-1
D gene: TRBD1
clone size: many

CDR3 protein: CASSAKALMSSGNTIYF
CDR3 DNA: TGTGCCAGCTCAGCCAAGGCGCTCATGAGCTCTGGAAACACCATATATTTT
J gene: TRBJ1-3
V gene: TRBV18
D gene: .
clone size: few

CDR3 protein: CASSIGASKSYEQYF
CDR3 DNA: TGTGCCAGTAGTATTGGCGCCAGCAAATCCTACGAGCAGTACTTC
J gene: TRBJ2-7
V gene: TRBV19
D gene: .
clone size: many

CDR3 protein: CASSALGSGYEQYF
CDR3 DNA: TGCGCCAGCAGCGCCCTAGGCTCGGGGTACGAGCAGTACTTC
J gene: TRBJ2-7
V gene: TRBV5-1
D gene: .
clone size: many

CDR3 protein: CASSQVSREIEAFF
CDR3 DNA: TGTGCCAGCAGCCAAGTGAGCAGGGAGATTGAAGCTTTCTTT
J gene: TRBJ1-1
V gene: TRBV14
D gene: .
clone size: many

CDR3 protein: CASSLTGTSADTQYF
CDR3 DNA: TGTGCCAGCAGTTTAACCGGGACTAGCGCAGATACGCAGTATTTT
J gene: TRBJ2-3
V gene: TRBV6-5
D gene: TRBD2
clone size: few

CDR3 protein: CASSVAREDEQYF
CDR3 DNA: TGTGCCAGCAGCGTAGCGCGGGAGGACGAGCAGTACTTC
J gene: TRBJ2-7
V gene: TRBV9
D gene: TRBD2
clone size: many

CDR3 protein: CASSEGPGSPLHF
CDR3 DNA: TGTGCCAGCAGTGAAGGGCCCGGCTCACCCCTCCACTTT
J gene: TRBJ1-6
V gene: TRBV2
D gene: .
clone size: .

CDR3 protein: CASSLDLSGWLAPSTGELFF
CDR3 DNA: TGTGCCAGCAGCTTAGATCTGTCGGGTTGGCTAGCCCCGAGTACCGGGGAGCTGTTTTTT
J gene: TRBJ2-2
V gene: TRBV11-2
D gene: .
clone size: .

CDR3 protein: CAWSGPGGLNTEAFF
CDR3 DNA: TGTGCCTGGAGTGGCCCCGGGGGGCTGAACACTGAAGCTTTCTTT
J gene: TRBJ1-1
V gene: TRBV30
D gene: .
clone size: .

CDR3 protein: CASSRIAGVGGEQYF
CDR3 DNA: TGTGCCAGCAGTCGGATAGCGGGAGTGGGGGGAGAGCAGTACTTC
J gene: TRBJ2-7
V gene: TRBV27
D gene: TRBD2
clone size: many

CDR3 protein: CASSPLLIGDSNQPQHF
CDR3 DNA: TGTGCCAGCAGTCCCCTCCTGATCGGGGATAGCAATCAGCCCCAGCATTTT
J gene: TRBJ1-5
V gene: TRBV28
D gene: .
clone size: many

CDR3 protein: CASSPRAFTYAYEQYF
CDR3 DNA: TGTGCCAGCAGTCCACGCGCCTTTACGTACGCCTACGAGCAGTACTTC
J gene: TRBJ2-7
V gene: TRBV28
D gene: .
clone size: many

CDR3 protein: CSAWDRGNGYTF
CDR3 DNA: TGCAGTGCTTGGGACAGGGGGAATGGCTACACCTTC
J gene: TRBJ1-2
V gene: TRBV20-1
D gene: TRBD1
clone size: .

CDR3 protein: CASSLDHSGGETQYF
CDR3 DNA: TGTGCCAGCAGCTTAGATCATAGCGGGGGGGAGACCCAGTACTTC
J gene: TRBJ2-5
V gene: TRBV11-2
D gene: TRBD2
clone size: few

CDR3 protein: CATSRLGTANYGYTF
CDR3 DNA: TGTGCCACCAGCAGACTCGGGACAGCTAACTATGGCTACACCTTC
J gene: TRBJ1-2
V gene: TRBV15
D gene: TRBD1
clone size: many

CDR3 protein: CASGIDIYGYTF
CDR3 DNA: TGTGCCAGCGGCATAGACATCTATGGCTACACCTTC
J gene: TRBJ1-2
V gene: TRBV12-3/TRBV12-4
D gene: .
clone size: many

CDR3 protein: CASYRDRGRNTEAFF
CDR3 DNA: TGTGCCAGCTACCGGGACAGGGGGCGAAATACTGAAGCTTTCTTT
J gene: TRBJ1-1
V gene: TRBV27
D gene: TRBD1
clone size: many

CDR3 protein: CSARGGLAGVLGETQYF
CDR3 DNA: TGCAGTGCTAGAGGAGGACTAGCGGGAGTCCTTGGAGAGACCCAGTACTTC
J gene: TRBJ2-5
V gene: TRBV20-1
D gene: TRBD2
clone size: many

CDR3 protein: CTSSPDGVGTEAFF
CDR3 DNA: TGCACCAGCAGCCCCGATGGGGTAGGCACTGAAGCTTTCTTT
J gene: TRBJ1-1
V gene: TRBV5-1
D gene: .
clone size: many

CDR3 protein: CASSPPDLLYEQYF
CDR3 DNA: TGTGCCAGCTCACCACCGGATCTCCTCTACGAGCAGTACTTC
J gene: TRBJ2-7
V gene: TRBV18
D gene: .
clone size: many

CDR3 protein: CASSSTGTGYTF
CDR3 DNA: TGTGCCAGCAGTTCCACAGGGACGGGCTACACCTTC
J gene: TRBJ1-2
V gene: TRBV6-5
D gene: .
clone size: .

CDR3 protein: CAVRQGNLSPLHF
CDR3 DNA: TGTGCCGTCAGACAGGGTAATTTGTCACCCCTCCACTTT
J gene: TRBJ1-6
V gene: TRBV27
D gene: TRBD1
clone size: many

CDR3 protein: CASSQIAGHRTGELFF
CDR3 DNA: TGTGCCAGCAGCCAAATAGCGGGACACCGCACCGGGGAGCTGTTTTTT
J gene: TRBJ2-2
V gene: TRBV3-1
D gene: TRBD2
clone size: .

CDR3 protein: CASSLDGRVNTEAFF
CDR3 DNA: TGTGCCAGCAGCTTAGATGGCAGAGTGAACACTGAAGCTTTCTTT
J gene: TRBJ1-1
V gene: TRBV11-2
D gene: .
clone size: many

CDR3 protein: CASSLASRGNQPQHF
CDR3 DNA: TGCGCCAGCAGCCTTGCCTCGAGGGGCAATCAGCCCCAGCATTTT
J gene: TRBJ1-5
V gene: TRBV5-1
D gene: .
clone size: few

CDR3 protein: CASSLRTSGSTDTQYF
CDR3 DNA: TGTGCCAGCAGCCTTCGGACTAGCGGGAGCACAGATACGCAGTATTTT
J gene: TRBJ2-3
V gene: TRBV11-2
D gene: TRBD2
clone size: .

CDR3 protein: CASSEGPGGVYEQYF
CDR3 DNA: TGTGCCAGCAGTGAAGGGCCAGGGGGCGTCTACGAGCAGTACTTC
J gene: TRBJ2-7
V gene: TRBV6-1
D gene: TRBD1
clone size: many

CDR3 protein: CASSLGLTSTDTQYF
CDR3 DNA: TGCGCCAGCAGCTTAGGACTCACTAGCACAGATACGCAGTATTTT
J gene: TRBJ2-3
V gene: TRBV5-1
D gene: .
clone size: few

CDR3 protein: CASSPPLASGQHNPIGYEQYF
CDR3 DNA: TGTGCCAGCAGTCCACCTCTCGCCTCGGGACAACATAATCCGATAGGGTACGAGCAGTACTTC
J gene: TRBJ2-7
V gene: TRBV28
D gene: .
clone size: many

CDR3 protein: CSAREAGRENQPQHF
CDR3 DNA: TGCAGTGCTAGAGAAGCGGGCCGCGAAAATCAGCCCCAGCATTTT
J gene: TRBJ1-5
V gene: TRBV20-1
D gene: .
clone size: .

CDR3 protein: CASHKMSAGNSPLHF
CDR3 DNA: TGTGCCAGCCACAAGATGTCAGCGGGGAATTCACCCCTCCACTTT
J gene: TRBJ1-6
V gene: TRBV3-1
D gene: .
clone size: many

CDR3 protein: CASRAPSYEQYF
CDR3 DNA: TGTGCCAGCAGGGCACCCTCCTACGAGCAGTACTTC
J gene: TRBJ2-7
V gene: TRBV28
D gene: .
clone size: many

CDR3 protein: CASSFWTGGTEAFF
CDR3 DNA: TGTGCCAGCAGTTTTTGGACAGGGGGCACTGAAGCTTTCTTT
J gene: TRBJ1-1
V gene: TRBV12-3/TRBV12-4
D gene: TRBD1
clone size: many

CDR3 protein: CASSRLAGGFEQYF
CDR3 DNA: TGTGCCAGCAGTCGACTAGCGGGGGGTTTCGAGCAGTACTTC
J gene: TRBJ2-7
V gene: TRBV12-3/TRBV12-4
D gene: TRBD2
clone size: many

CDR3 protein: CASSVGTGEETQYF
CDR3 DNA: TGTGCCAGCAGCGTTGGGACAGGGGAGGAGACCCAGTACTTC
J gene: TRBJ2-5
V gene: TRBV9
D gene: TRBD1
clone size: few

CDR3 protein: CASSYFSGRQPQHF
CDR3 DNA: TGTGCCAGCAGTTATTTTTCGGGGCGGCAGCCCCAGCATTTT
J gene: TRBJ1-5
V gene: TRBV6-2/TRBV6-3
D gene: .
clone size: many

CDR3 protein: CASSLSRMRTGIYQPQHF
CDR3 DNA: TGTGCCAGCAGTTTATCTAGGATGAGGACAGGGATCTATCAGCCCCAGCATTTT
J gene: TRBJ1-5
V gene: TRBV28
D gene: TRBD1
clone size: many

CDR3 protein: CSARDLEREGAEQYF
CDR3 DNA: TGCAGTGCTAGAGATCTCGAGCGGGAGGGCGCCGAGCAGTACTTC
J gene: TRBJ2-7
V gene: TRBV20-1
D gene: TRBD2
clone size: many

CDR3 protein: CASSAVSPHGTEAFF
CDR3 DNA: TGTGCCAGCAGTGCCGTTTCCCCCCATGGCACTGAAGCTTTCTTT
J gene: TRBJ1-1
V gene: TRBV6-1
D gene: .
clone size: many

CDR3 protein: CASSQGTGGSGANVLTF
CDR3 DNA: TGCGCCAGCAGCCAGGGGACAGGGGGCTCTGGGGCCAACGTCCTGACTTTC
J gene: TRBJ2-6
V gene: TRBV4-3
D gene: TRBD1
clone size: many